Below, 23 T cell receptor beta chains from the same sample are listed, as sequenced in a study of T cell responses to AZD1222 COVID-19 vaccine. Some clones are missing from TCRdb's copy, which holds only in-frame ones; the method was immunoSEQ multiplex PCR. The table records 150,000 to 200,000 clones, approximately 90% of them present only once. Sample: peripheral blood, taken on day 0 of AZD1222 vaccination. These TCRs come from an adult in good health.

The chain employs TRBV3-1 (or the pseudogene TRBV3-2) and TRBJ2-5; D is unresolved. Germline loops: CDR1 LGHDT, CDR2 YNNKEL (reference sequence). This CDR3 spans 13 amino acids. The ends were cut back, 4 bases at V and 4 bases at J, with 10 bases in the middle. CDR3 in amino acids: CASSPTVRETQYF. The CDR3 DNA reads as TGTGCCAGCAGCCCCACGGTGCGAGAGACCCAGTACTTC.

The chain carries TRBV13 and TRBJ2-3; TRBD2 matches at 10 bases. The CDR3 loop spans 15 amino acids. Germline V gene sequence: CDR1 PRHDT, CDR2 FYEKMQ (reference sequence). With V trimmed by 6 bases and J by 1 base, 4 bases remained unmatched. For the CDR3, the DNA is TGTGCCAGCAGTTTTGGGACTAGCGGCACAGATACGCAGTATTTT. As protein: CASSFGTSGTDTQYF. Filled out from reference TRBV13 and TRBJ2-3, the complete variable domain reads AAGVIQSPRHLIKEKRETATLKCYPIPRHDTVYWYQQGPGQDPQFLISFYEKMQSDKGSIPDRFSAQQFSDYHSELNMSSLELGDSALYFCASSFGTSGTDTQYFGPGTRLTVL.

This clone was picked up one time. V is TRBV5-8 and J is TRBJ2-2; weak D call: TRBD2 (7 bases). Trimming shortened V by 1 base and J by 17 bases, and 12 bases separated the two germline ends. Per the germline V gene, CDR1 is SGHTS and CDR2 is YDEGEE. The length of the CDR3 is 11 residues. The CDR3 reads CASSLRGAIFF. CDR3 nucleotide sequence: TGTGCCAGCAGCTTGCGGGGGGCGATATTTTTT.

The chain couples TRBV19 to TRBJ1-4; D unresolved. The CDR3 spans 13 residues. CDR1 and CDR2 (germline): LNHDA, SQIVND (reference sequence). Trimming took off 4 bases at V and 5 bases at J, with 8 bases between the two ends. CDR3 coding DNA: TGTGCCAGTAGTAGAAGGTTAAATGAAAAACTGTTTTTT. As protein: CASSRRLNEKLFF.

This chain joins TRBV6-1 and TRBJ1-5; no firm D call. CDR1 MNHNS and CDR2 SASEGT come from the germline V gene. V was trimmed by 1 base and J by 0 bases, leaving 7 bases between them. The CDR3 is 15 amino acids. The CDR3 spells CASSEGRYSNQPQHF. CDR3 nucleotide sequence: TGTGCCAGCAGTGAAGGACGGTATAGCAATCAGCCCCAGCATTTT.

The J gene is TRBJ1-3, the V gene TRBV21-1; the tabulated D call, TRBD1, remains unverified against the DNA. TRBV21-1 is flagged as a pseudogene. The CDR3 contains 16 residues. This chain's CDR3 is CASSSRQASSGNTIYF. The CDR3 DNA is TGTGCCAGCAGCTCCAGACAGGCGTCCTCTGGAAACACCATATATTTT.

The chain couples TRBV7-2 to TRBJ2-1, with 14 positions matching TRBD2. The CDR3 totals 17 residues. The germline gives CDR1 SGHTA, CDR2 FQGNSA. With V trimmed by 4 bases and J by 10 bases, 12 bases remained unmatched. CDR3 DNA: TGTGCCAGCAGCTCCAGACCAGGGACTAGCGGGGGCCCGGAGCAGTTCTTC. This translates into CASSSRPGTSGGPEQFF.

The rearrangement uses TRBV30 and TRBJ2-1; 8 bases are a match to TRBD1. J lost 1 base, V lost 4 bases, and 6 bases had no gene match. There are 15 residues in the CDR3. Looked up from germline, CDR1 is GTSNPN and CDR2 is SVGIG (reference sequence). CDR3 DNA: TGTGCCTGGACCACCGGACAGGGATCCTACAATGAGCAGTTCTTC. Translating gives CAWTTGQGSYNEQFF.

The J gene is TRBJ2-7, the V gene TRBV2, with D possibly called TRBD1 or TRBD2 (7 bases each). The germline V and J ends were trimmed by 1 base and 4 bases, with 14 bases remaining between them. The CDR3 is 15 amino acids. Germline assignment: CDR1 SNHLY and CDR2 FYNNEI. The CDR3 DNA follows: TGTGCCAGCAGTGAAGTGTCCAGGGGGGGTTACGAGCAGTACTTC. Protein product: CASSEVSRGGYEQYF.

The chain joins TRBV27 to TRBJ1-1; D may be TRBD1 (6 bases). The CDR3 is 14 residues long. Germline V gives CDR1 MNHEY, CDR2 SMNVEV (reference sequence). Trimming left V 6 bases short and J 5 bases short, with 16 bases between. The CDR3 sequence is CASRQGFRYTEAFF. The CDR3 coding sequence is TGTGCCAGCAGACAGGGTTTTCGGTATACTGAAGCTTTCTTT.

The rearrangement joins TRBV5-1 to TRBJ2-7; D may be TRBD1 (6 bases). Deletions cut 4 bases from V and 1 base from J, with 12 bases between. The CDR3 loop spans 14 amino acids. CDR1 is SGHRS, CDR2 YFSETQ, per germline. The CDR3 DNA sequence: TGCGCCAGCAGCAACCACGGACAGTCCTACGAGCAGTACTTC. Protein: CASSNHGQSYEQYF.

V and J are TRBV30 and TRBJ1-1, with TRBD1 matching over 11 bases. The CDR3 loop spans 21 amino acids. CDR1 GTSNPN and CDR2 SVGIG come from the germline V gene (reference sequence). Unmatched junction bases numbered 21, after V lost 0 bases and J lost 3 bases. Here the CDR3 DNA reads TGTGCCTGGAGTGTACAGGGGACAGGGGGAACTTGGATTCGAGGGCACACTGAAGCTTTCTTT. Protein sequence: CAWSVQGTGGTWIRGHTEAFF.

J is TRBJ2-2 and V is TRBV27; 7 nucleotides line up with TRBD2. V gave up 2 bases and J gave up 2 bases; unmatched junction bases: 5. The CDR3 spans 16 residues. CDR1 MNHEY and CDR2 SMNVEV come from the germline V gene (reference sequence). CDR3 sequence (DNA): TGTGCCAGCAGTTTAAGGGGAGGGTACAACACCGGGGAGCTGTTTTTT. Protein product: CASSLRGGYNTGELFF.

This chain uses TRBV6-5 with TRBJ2-3; D may be TRBD1 (7 bases). From germline, CDR1 is MNHEY and CDR2 SVGAGI. The CDR3 contains 13 residues. V was trimmed by 10 bases and J by 5 bases, leaving 16 bases between them. The CDR3 DNA sequence: TGTGCCACAGACAGGGACTTTGGAGATACGCAGTATTTT. Its protein is CATDRDFGDTQYF.

The chain recombines TRBV19 with TRBJ2-5; the match to TRBD2 covers 7 bases. V lost 3 bases and J lost 2; bases outside the gene matches: 6. The germline V gene encodes CDR1 LNHDA and CDR2 SQIVND (reference sequence). The CDR3 is 15 amino acids. The CDR3 reads CASSIGLGLQETQYF. In DNA form, the CDR3 reads TGTGCCAGTAGTATCGGTTTGGGACTACAAGAGACCCAGTACTTC.

This clone was observed a handful of times. This rearrangement joins TRBV4-2 to TRBJ1-1, with D hard to call. The V and J ends lost 4 bases and 2 bases respectively, with 14 bases between them. Germline V lookup: CDR1 LGHNA, CDR2 YNFKEQ. This CDR3 is built from 15 residues. The CDR3 region is CASSPGNDGNTEAFF. Here the CDR3 DNA reads TGTGCCAGCAGCCCTGGCAATGACGGTAACACTGAAGCTTTCTTT.

The CDR3 DNA follows: TGTGCCAGCAGCCCTAAAGGGACTACCACTCAAGAGACCCAGTACTTC. This codes for CASSPKGTTTQETQYF. This rearrangement joins TRBV7-6 to TRBJ2-5; 7 bases align to TRBD2. Germline V CDR1 and CDR2: SGHVS, FNYEAQ. The junction had 11 bases not matched to a gene; V was cut back by 5 bases and J by 2 bases. This CDR3 comprises 16 residues.

The chain uses TRBV5-1 and TRBJ1-2; 7 nucleotides match TRBD1. Per the germline V gene, CDR1 is SGHRS and CDR2 is YFSETQ. With V trimmed by 4 bases and J by 2 bases, 5 bases remained unmatched. This CDR3 spans 14 amino acids. In DNA form, the CDR3 reads TGCGCCAGCAGCCCGGGACAGACAAACTATGGCTACACCTTC. As protein: CASSPGQTNYGYTF.

The rearrangement links TRBV6-1 to TRBJ2-2; possibly TRBD2 for D (5 bases). CDR3 length: 17 amino acids. Germline CDR1 reads MNHNS; CDR2 reads SASEGT. Trimming shortened V by 1 base and J by 2 bases, and 14 bases separated the two germline ends. The CDR3 DNA reads as TGTGCCAGCAGTGAAGGTCCGACGGGAATCAACACCGGGGAGCTGTTTTTT. It specifies CASSEGPTGINTGELFF.

The gene calls are TRBV7-8 and TRBJ2-2; D is possibly TRBD2 (7 bases). V shed 5 bases and J shed 4 bases, with 17 bases lying between them. The germline V gene has CDR1 SGHVS and CDR2 FQNEAQ. The CDR3 is 16 residues long. As DNA, the CDR3 is TGTGCCAGCAGCCCTTGGGGGGGGGCTGGCACCGGGGAGCTGTTTTTT. Its translation is CASSPWGGAGTGELFF.

This clone turned up a few times. In nucleotides, the CDR3 is TGCAGCGTTGAAGATTGGGACAGCTCTGGAAACACCATATATTTT. It codes for CSVEDWDSSGNTIYF. The J gene is TRBJ1-3, the V gene TRBV29-1; 7 nucleotides match TRBD1. Germline CDR1 is SQVTM and CDR2 is ANQGSEA. The CDR3 contains 15 residues. The V segment lost 0 bases and the J segment 0 bases; nucleotides outside the gene matches: 2.

This clone was observed a single time. The chain has TRBV9 and TRBJ2-3, with TRBD2 identical over 8 bases. The V segment lost 4 bases and the J segment 4 bases; nucleotides outside the gene matches: 5. The germline gives CDR1 SGDLS, CDR2 YYNGEE. This CDR3 is 14 amino acids long. CDR3 residues: CASSSNSGADTQYF. In DNA form, the CDR3 reads TGTGCCAGCAGCTCCAATAGCGGGGCAGATACGCAGTATTTT.

Here the CDR3 DNA reads TGTGCCAGCAGCAGACCCCAGGGGAAACAGCGTCTAGGTGGAGATACGCAGTATTTT. Its protein product is CASSRPQGKQRLGGDTQYF. The chain carries TRBV21-1 and TRBJ2-3; the table's D call TRBD1 went unverified against the DNA. TRBV21-1 is listed as a pseudogene. The CDR3 is made up of 19 amino acids.